This is a list of T cell receptor beta chains from one sample in a study of OX40 agonist ivuxolimab in advanced cancers. Libraries were prepared by immunoSEQ multiplex PCR; TCRdb keeps only in-frame clonotypes and omits some of them. The sample lists 55,000 to 65,000 clones; roughly 90% were seen once. The input for sequencing was CD4+ or CD8+ T cells sorted from blood, taken in a trial of the OX40 agonist ivuxolimab. These receptors all come from an adult with an advanced solid tumor such as melanoma, head and neck, liver or kidney cancer. Each CDR3 is given with its conserved first and last residue. Fields, in order: D gene, CDR3 length, J gene, clone size, V gene, CDR3 protein, CDR3 DNA. The D gene is left open where the match is weak. Clone size is stated in some rows and not others, as once, few, many or a class when expanded.

d_gene: TRBD1; len: 15; j_gene: TRBJ2-7; abundance: once; v_gene: TRBV10-1; CDR3aa: CASSPGQGVNYEQYF; CDR3nt: TGCGCCAGCAGCCCGGGACAGGGGGTGAACTACGAGCAGTACTTC
d_gene: NA; len: 13; j_gene: TRBJ1-3; abundance: NA; v_gene: TRBV27; CDR3aa: CASSLSPGNTIYF; CDR3nt: TGTGCCAGCAGTTTGTCCCCTGGAAACACCATATATTTT
d_gene: NA; len: 17; j_gene: TRBJ2-2; abundance: NA; v_gene: TRBV5-1; CDR3aa: CASSARTAVMNTGELFF; CDR3nt: TGCGCCAGCAGCGCACGGACAGCCGTCATGAACACCGGGGAGCTGTTTTTT
d_gene: TRBD1; len: 15; j_gene: TRBJ2-7; abundance: NA; v_gene: TRBV5-1; CDR3aa: CASSYPGTATYEQYF; CDR3nt: TGCGCCAGCAGCTACCCCGGGACAGCCACCTACGAGCAGTACTTC
d_gene: TRBD1; len: 15; j_gene: TRBJ2-2; abundance: NA; v_gene: TRBV6-1; CDR3aa: CASSGTTGGTGELFF; CDR3nt: TGTGCCAGCAGTGGTACGACAGGGGGCACCGGGGAGCTGTTTTTT
d_gene: NA; len: 13; j_gene: TRBJ2-3; abundance: NA; v_gene: TRBV30; CDR3aa: CAWSLNSWDTQYF; CDR3nt: TGTGCCTGGAGCCTTAATTCGTGGGATACGCAGTATTTT
d_gene: NA; len: 17; j_gene: TRBJ2-1; abundance: NA; v_gene: TRBV7-8; CDR3aa: CASSSQRGGAVYNEQFF; CDR3nt: TGTGCCAGCAGCTCCCAAAGGGGGGGGGCTGTCTACAATGAGCAGTTCTTC
d_gene: TRBD2; len: 12; j_gene: TRBJ2-3; abundance: NA; v_gene: TRBV27; CDR3aa: CASGSGTDTQYF; CDR3nt: TGTGCCAGCGGTAGCGGGACAGATACGCAGTATTTT
d_gene: TRBD1; len: 16; j_gene: TRBJ2-4; abundance: NA; v_gene: TRBV25-1; CDR3aa: CASSETGTVAKNIQYF; CDR3nt: TGTGCCAGCAGTGAAACTGGGACAGTAGCCAAAAACATTCAGTACTTC
d_gene: TRBD1; len: 16; j_gene: TRBJ2-7; abundance: NA; v_gene: TRBV11-3; CDR3aa: CASSRTRGQGSYEQYF; CDR3nt: TGTGCCAGCAGCCGGACGAGGGGACAGGGCTCCTACGAGCAGTACTTC
d_gene: NA; len: 17; j_gene: TRBJ2-1; abundance: NA; v_gene: TRBV11-2; CDR3aa: CASSLAPRLNSYNEQFF; CDR3nt: TGTGCCAGCAGCTTAGCCCCCCGACTCAACTCCTACAATGAGCAGTTCTTC
d_gene: NA; len: 14; j_gene: TRBJ2-3; abundance: NA; v_gene: TRBV6-1; CDR3aa: CASSKTRGGDTQYF; CDR3nt: TGTGCCAGCAGTAAAACTAGGGGTGGAGATACGCAGTATTTT
d_gene: TRBD1; len: 14; j_gene: TRBJ1-1; abundance: NA; v_gene: TRBV12-5; CDR3aa: CASVPGQILVEAFF; CDR3nt: TGTGCTAGTGTTCCGGGACAGATCCTCGTTGAAGCTTTCTTT
d_gene: TRBD1; len: 15; j_gene: TRBJ2-4; abundance: NA; v_gene: TRBV27; CDR3aa: CASSRQGATKNIQYF; CDR3nt: TGTGCCAGCAGTCGACAGGGGGCAACCAAAAACATTCAGTACTTC
d_gene: NA; len: 16; j_gene: TRBJ2-7; abundance: NA; v_gene: TRBV6-6; CDR3aa: CASSPGGGTHSYEQYF; CDR3nt: TGTGCCAGCAGTCCGGGGGGCGGGACTCACTCCTACGAGCAGTACTTC
d_gene: TRBD2; len: 17; j_gene: TRBJ2-7; abundance: NA; v_gene: TRBV18; CDR3aa: CASSPPRTSGRTYEQYF; CDR3nt: TGTGCCAGCTCACCGCCCCGGACTAGCGGGCGGACCTACGAGCAGTACTTC
d_gene: TRBD2; len: 15; j_gene: TRBJ2-7; abundance: NA; v_gene: TRBV19; CDR3aa: CASSTQLAGVYEQYF; CDR3nt: TGTGCCAGTAGTACCCAACTAGCGGGAGTTTACGAGCAGTACTTC
d_gene: TRBD2; len: 16; j_gene: TRBJ2-1; abundance: NA; v_gene: TRBV5-1; CDR3aa: CASSLRVREVHNEQFF; CDR3nt: TGCGCCAGCAGCTTGAGGGTGCGGGAGGTACACAATGAGCAGTTCTTC
d_gene: TRBD1; len: 13; j_gene: TRBJ2-7; abundance: once; v_gene: TRBV29-1; CDR3aa: CSVGQGVPYEQYF; CDR3nt: TGCAGCGTTGGGCAGGGGGTTCCCTACGAGCAGTACTTC
d_gene: NA; len: 17; j_gene: TRBJ2-1; abundance: few; v_gene: TRBV25-1; CDR3aa: CASSGGAGTSSYNEQFF; CDR3nt: TGTGCCAGCAGTGGAGGAGCCGGGACCAGCTCCTACAATGAGCAGTTCTTC
d_gene: NA; len: 12; j_gene: TRBJ2-5; abundance: NA; v_gene: TRBV6-6; CDR3aa: CASTDRKETQYF; CDR3nt: TGTGCCAGCACCGACAGAAAAGAGACCCAGTACTTC
d_gene: NA; len: 14; j_gene: TRBJ2-7; abundance: NA; v_gene: TRBV18; CDR3aa: CASSPQAEGDEQYF; CDR3nt: TGTGCCAGCTCACCACAAGCGGAGGGAGACGAGCAGTACTTC
d_gene: TRBD2; len: 17; j_gene: TRBJ2-1; abundance: NA; v_gene: TRBV7-7; CDR3aa: CASSPVSHSGRRGEQFF; CDR3nt: TGTGCCAGCAGCCCGGTGAGCCATAGCGGGAGACGTGGTGAGCAGTTCTTC
d_gene: TRBD2; len: 18; j_gene: TRBJ2-3; abundance: NA; v_gene: TRBV9; CDR3aa: CASSSQAGGLGSTDTQYF; CDR3nt: TGTGCCAGCAGCTCTCAAGCGGGAGGGTTGGGAAGCACAGATACGCAGTATTTT
d_gene: NA; len: 14; j_gene: TRBJ2-6; abundance: NA; v_gene: TRBV7-9; CDR3aa: CASSSGSGANVLTF; CDR3nt: TGTGCCAGCAGCTCTGGCTCTGGGGCCAACGTCCTGACTTTC
d_gene: NA; len: 13; j_gene: TRBJ1-4; abundance: once; v_gene: TRBV6-5; CDR3aa: CASSYGVTEKLFF; CDR3nt: TGTGCCAGCAGTTACGGGGTAACCGAAAAACTGTTTTTT
d_gene: TRBD1; len: 16; j_gene: TRBJ1-4; abundance: NA; v_gene: TRBV5-1; CDR3aa: CASSLDRGGANEKLFF; CDR3nt: TGCGCCAGCAGCTTGGACAGGGGTGGGGCTAATGAAAAACTGTTTTTT
d_gene: NA; len: 12; j_gene: TRBJ1-2; abundance: NA; v_gene: TRBV30; CDR3aa: CAWSVIFYGYTF; CDR3nt: TGTGCCTGGAGTGTAATCTTCTATGGCTACACCTTC
d_gene: TRBD1; len: 17; j_gene: TRBJ2-3; abundance: NA; v_gene: TRBV30; CDR3aa: CAWSYLGGSRGPDTQYF; CDR3nt: TGTGCCTGGAGCTATCTAGGCGGCTCAAGGGGGCCAGATACGCAGTATTTT
d_gene: NA; len: 14; j_gene: TRBJ1-5; abundance: NA; v_gene: TRBV19; CDR3aa: CASSYLGGAQPQHF; CDR3nt: TGTGCCAGTAGTTACCTCGGCGGGGCTCAGCCCCAGCATTTT
d_gene: TRBD2; len: 14; j_gene: TRBJ2-7; abundance: NA; v_gene: TRBV9; CDR3aa: CASSRGDYGDEQYF; CDR3nt: TGTGCCAGCAGCCGGGGGGACTATGGCGACGAGCAGTACTTC
d_gene: NA; len: 11; j_gene: TRBJ2-5; abundance: once; v_gene: TRBV28; CDR3aa: CASSIGETQYF; CDR3nt: TGTGCCAGCAGTATAGGAGAGACCCAGTACTTC
d_gene: TRBD1; len: 18; j_gene: TRBJ2-6; abundance: NA; v_gene: TRBV7-9; CDR3aa: CASSFSGTGGSGANVLTF; CDR3nt: TGTGCCAGCAGCTTTTCCGGGACAGGGGGCTCTGGGGCCAACGTCCTGACTTTC
d_gene: TRBD1; len: 14; j_gene: TRBJ1-1; abundance: NA; v_gene: TRBV7-2; CDR3aa: CASRKGAENTEAFF; CDR3nt: TGTGCCAGCAGAAAGGGGGCAGAAAACACTGAAGCTTTCTTT
d_gene: NA; len: 14; j_gene: TRBJ1-1; abundance: once; v_gene: TRBV10-3; CDR3aa: CAIRLRPRQGEAFF; CDR3nt: TGTGCCATCAGACTCCGGCCCAGGCAGGGTGAAGCTTTCTTT
d_gene: NA; len: 15; j_gene: TRBJ1-5; abundance: NA; v_gene: TRBV10-3; CDR3aa: CAISEQGNSNQPQHF; CDR3nt: TGTGCCATCAGTGAACAGGGAAATAGCAATCAGCCCCAGCATTTT
d_gene: TRBD2; len: 17; j_gene: TRBJ2-2; abundance: NA; v_gene: TRBV11-2; CDR3aa: CASSWGLVLAGCRELFF; CDR3nt: TGTGCCAGCAGCTGGGGTCTGGTGCTAGCGGGTTGCAGGGAGCTGTTTTTT
d_gene: TRBD1; len: 14; j_gene: TRBJ1-5; abundance: NA; v_gene: TRBV28; CDR3aa: CASSRRTGSPTQHF; CDR3nt: TGTGCCAGCAGTCGCCGGACAGGTTCACCGACCCAGCATTTT
d_gene: TRBD1; len: 13; j_gene: TRBJ1-1; abundance: NA; v_gene: TRBV5-1; CDR3aa: CASSLDRDTEAFF; CDR3nt: TGCGCCAGCAGCTTAGACAGGGACACTGAAGCTTTCTTT
d_gene: NA; len: 14; j_gene: TRBJ2-3; abundance: NA; v_gene: TRBV30; CDR3aa: CAWTSGLETDTQYF; CDR3nt: TGTGCCTGGACGTCTGGTCTAGAGACAGATACGCAGTATTTT
d_gene: TRBD2; len: 17; j_gene: TRBJ2-1; abundance: NA; v_gene: TRBV4-2; CDR3aa: CASSQGRGTSGYNEQFF; CDR3nt: TGTGCCAGCAGCCAAGGCCGGGGGACTAGCGGGTACAATGAGCAGTTCTTC
d_gene: NA; len: 15; j_gene: TRBJ1-2; abundance: NA; v_gene: TRBV7-9; CDR3aa: CASSRDLITNYGYTF; CDR3nt: TGTGCCAGCAGCCGCGACTTAATTACTAACTATGGCTACACCTTC
d_gene: NA; len: 16; j_gene: TRBJ1-3; abundance: once; v_gene: TRBV4-1; CDR3aa: CASSQVSSWGGNTIYF; CDR3nt: TGCGCCAGCAGCCAAGTTTCGTCATGGGGTGGAAACACCATATATTTT
d_gene: TRBD2; len: 15; j_gene: TRBJ2-7; abundance: NA; v_gene: TRBV7-6; CDR3aa: CASSLSREASYEQYF; CDR3nt: TGTGCCAGCAGCTTAAGCCGGGAGGCCTCCTACGAGCAGTACTTC
d_gene: TRBD2; len: 16; j_gene: TRBJ2-7; abundance: NA; v_gene: TRBV5-1; CDR3aa: CASSEGLAGGSYVQYF; CDR3nt: TGCGCCAGCAGCGAGGGACTAGCGGGAGGTTCCTACGTGCAGTACTTC
d_gene: NA; len: 13; j_gene: TRBJ2-5; abundance: NA; v_gene: TRBV11-2; CDR3aa: CASSLSVQETQYF; CDR3nt: TGTGCCAGCAGCTTAAGTGTACAAGAGACCCAGTACTTC
d_gene: NA; len: 14; j_gene: TRBJ1-2; abundance: NA; v_gene: TRBV5-6; CDR3aa: CASSLEWQAIGYTF; CDR3nt: TGTGCCAGCAGCTTGGAGTGGCAGGCGATCGGCTACACCTTC
d_gene: TRBD1; len: 14; j_gene: TRBJ2-1; abundance: NA; v_gene: TRBV10-3; CDR3aa: CAISVGQGNNEQFF; CDR3nt: TGTGCCATCAGTGTGGGACAGGGAAACAATGAGCAGTTCTTC
d_gene: TRBD2; len: 15; j_gene: TRBJ2-3; abundance: NA; v_gene: TRBV5-1; CDR3aa: CASSLGLASTDTQYF; CDR3nt: TGCGCCAGCAGCCTGGGACTAGCGAGCACAGATACGCAGTATTTT
d_gene: NA; len: 18; j_gene: TRBJ2-2; abundance: NA; v_gene: TRBV10-3; CDR3aa: CAISESRGGHLNTGELFF; CDR3nt: TGTGCCATCAGTGAGTCTCGAGGTGGACACCTGAACACCGGGGAGCTGTTTTTT
d_gene: TRBD2; len: 17; j_gene: TRBJ2-7; abundance: NA; v_gene: TRBV15; CDR3aa: CATSRDREAGGPLEQYF; CDR3nt: TGTGCCACCAGCAGAGATCGGGAAGCGGGAGGGCCTCTCGAGCAGTACTTC
d_gene: TRBD1; len: 14; j_gene: TRBJ1-1; abundance: NA; v_gene: TRBV11-3; CDR3aa: CASSPTGEGTEAFF; CDR3nt: TGTGCCAGCAGCCCGACAGGGGAAGGCACTGAAGCTTTCTTT
d_gene: NA; len: 16; j_gene: TRBJ2-1; abundance: NA; v_gene: TRBV7-6; CDR3aa: CASSLGGPTSYNEQFF; CDR3nt: TGTGCCAGCAGCTTGGGGGGCCCCACCTCCTACAATGAGCAGTTCTTC
d_gene: TRBD2; len: 14; j_gene: TRBJ2-7; abundance: NA; v_gene: TRBV7-2; CDR3aa: CASSLTSGDYEQYF; CDR3nt: TGTGCCAGCAGCTTAACTAGCGGGGACTACGAGCAGTACTTC